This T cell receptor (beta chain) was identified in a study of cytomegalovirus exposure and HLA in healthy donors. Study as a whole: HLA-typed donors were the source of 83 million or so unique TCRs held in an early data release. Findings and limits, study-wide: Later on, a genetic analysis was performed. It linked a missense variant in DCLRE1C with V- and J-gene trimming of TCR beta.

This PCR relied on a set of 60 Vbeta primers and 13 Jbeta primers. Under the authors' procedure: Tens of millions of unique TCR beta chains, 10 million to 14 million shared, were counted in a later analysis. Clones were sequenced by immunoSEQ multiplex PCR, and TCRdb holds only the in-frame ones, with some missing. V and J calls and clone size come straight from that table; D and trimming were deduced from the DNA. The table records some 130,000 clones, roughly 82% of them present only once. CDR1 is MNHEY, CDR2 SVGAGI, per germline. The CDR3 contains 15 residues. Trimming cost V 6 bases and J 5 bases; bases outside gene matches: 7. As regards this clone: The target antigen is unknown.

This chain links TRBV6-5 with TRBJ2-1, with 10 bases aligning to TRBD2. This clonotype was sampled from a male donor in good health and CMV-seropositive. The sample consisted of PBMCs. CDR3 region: CASSSTSGAHNEQFF. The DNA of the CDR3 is TGTGCCAGCAGCTCTACTAGCGGGGCCCACAATGAGCAGTTCTTC.